The present T cell receptor (beta chain) was sequenced within a study of T cells in Graves' hyperthyroidism and ophthalmopathy. The CDR3 sequence is 14 residues long. The V gene's germline CDR1 is DFQATT and CDR2 SNEGSKA (reference sequence). The J segment lost 6 bases and the V segment lost 3 bases, leaving 9 bases of the junction unmatched. This clonotype was observed at least ten times. Using RNA transcripts as the source, TCR beta CDR3 regions were amplified. Initially, a first-round RT-PCR of the TCR CDR3 employed the HTBI primer set. TCRdb re-analysed the multiplex PCR reads in MiXCR, keeping a single row per CDR3 protein. The sample includes some 350,000 distinct CDR3 sequences, roughly 13% seen only once; the top ten take 30% to 40%.

The clonotype originates from a woman aged 40 to 50 with Graves' ophthalmopathy. The chain employs TRBV20-1 and TRBJ2-5; 8 nucleotides line up with TRBD2. The sequenced sample was blood. In DNA form, the CDR3 reads TGCAGTGCTAGCGGTCGGGGGGGCGGACAGACCCAGTACTTC. This encodes CSASGRGGGQTQYF.